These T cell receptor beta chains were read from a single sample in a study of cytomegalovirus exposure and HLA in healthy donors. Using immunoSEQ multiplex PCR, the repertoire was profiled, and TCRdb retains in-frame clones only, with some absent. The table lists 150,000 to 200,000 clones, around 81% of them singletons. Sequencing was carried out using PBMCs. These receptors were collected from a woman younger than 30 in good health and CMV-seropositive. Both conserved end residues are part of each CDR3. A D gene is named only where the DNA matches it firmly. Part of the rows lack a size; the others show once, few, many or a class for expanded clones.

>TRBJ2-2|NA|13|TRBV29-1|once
CSVPGQNTGELFF
TGCAGCGTTCCCGGACAGAACACCGGGGAGCTGTTTTTT
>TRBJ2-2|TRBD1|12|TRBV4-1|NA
CASGTGGVELFF
TGCGCCAGCGGGACAGGGGGCGTGGAGCTGTTTTTT
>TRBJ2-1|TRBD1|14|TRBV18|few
CASSMTGGYNEQFF
TGTGCCAGCTCTATGACAGGGGGCTACAATGAGCAGTTCTTC
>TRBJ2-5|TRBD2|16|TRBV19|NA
CASSIRVAGAQETQYF
TGTGCCAGTAGTATAAGGGTAGCGGGGGCCCAAGAGACCCAGTACTTC
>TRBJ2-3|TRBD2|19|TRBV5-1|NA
CASRPTGLAGAPFTDTQYF
TGCGCCAGCAGGCCCACGGGACTAGCGGGGGCTCCATTCACAGATACGCAGTATTTT
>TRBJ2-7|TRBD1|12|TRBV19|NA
CASSDRVYEQYF
TGTGCCAGTTCCGACAGGGTCTACGAGCAGTACTTC
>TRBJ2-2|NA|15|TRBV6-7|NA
CAIDGGGADTGELFF
TGTGCCATCGACGGAGGGGGGGCCGACACCGGGGAGCTGTTTTTT
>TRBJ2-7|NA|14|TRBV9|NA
CASSVAGDHYEQYF
TGTGCCAGCAGCGTAGCGGGGGACCACTACGAGCAGTACTTC
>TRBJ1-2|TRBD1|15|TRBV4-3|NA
CASSPRTGSLGGYTF
TGCGCCAGCAGCCCTCGGACAGGGAGCTTGGGTGGCTACACCTTC
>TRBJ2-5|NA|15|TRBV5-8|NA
CASSLGQGLQETQYF
TGTGCCAGCAGCTTGGGGCAGGGACTCCAAGAGACCCAGTACTTC
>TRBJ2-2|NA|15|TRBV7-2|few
CASSLDRVRVGELFF
TGTGCCAGCAGCTTAGATCGGGTTAGAGTCGGGGAGCTGTTTTTT
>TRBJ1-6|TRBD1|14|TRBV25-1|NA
CASTRQGYNSPLHF
TGTGCCAGCACCCGACAGGGATATAATTCACCCCTCCACTTT
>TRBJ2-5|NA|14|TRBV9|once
CASSGRVGRETQYF
TGTGCCAGCAGCGGGAGGGTGGGCCGGGAGACCCAGTACTTC
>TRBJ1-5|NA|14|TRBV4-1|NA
CASSPWVAYQPQHF
TGCGCCAGCAGCCCCTGGGTAGCCTATCAGCCCCAGCATTTT
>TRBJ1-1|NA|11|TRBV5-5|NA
CASSLTVEAFF
TGTGCCAGCAGCTTGACAGTTGAAGCTTTCTTT
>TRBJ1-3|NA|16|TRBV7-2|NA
CASSFWEGPSGNTIYF
TGTGCCAGCAGCTTTTGGGAGGGACCCTCTGGAAACACCATATATTTT
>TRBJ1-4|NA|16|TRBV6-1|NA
CASSDPMRRGIEKLFF
TGTGCCAGCAGTGACCCCATGCGCAGGGGCATTGAAAAACTGTTTTTT
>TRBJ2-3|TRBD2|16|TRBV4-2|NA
CASSQVPSGDTDTQYF
TGTGCCAGCAGCCAAGTCCCTAGCGGGGATACGGATACGCAGTATTTT
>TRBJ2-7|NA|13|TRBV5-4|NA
CASSLRESEEQYF
TGTGCCAGCAGCTTAAGGGAGTCGGAAGAGCAGTACTTC
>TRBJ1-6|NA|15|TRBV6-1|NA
CASRYRLSPNSPLHF
TGTGCCAGCAGGTACAGACTATCCCCCAATTCACCCCTCCACTTT
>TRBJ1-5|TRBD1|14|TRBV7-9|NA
CASSLDRDRQPQHF
TGTGCCAGCAGCTTGGACAGGGATCGTCAGCCCCAGCATTTT
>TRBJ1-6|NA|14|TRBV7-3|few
CASSFLGENSPLHF
TGTGCCAGCAGCTTTCTGGGAGAAAATTCACCCCTCCACTTT
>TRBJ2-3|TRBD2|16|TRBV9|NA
CASSVESGGSTDTQYF
TGTGCCAGCAGCGTAGAGAGCGGGGGGAGCACAGATACGCAGTATTTT
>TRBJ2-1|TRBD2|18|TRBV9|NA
CASSVKGLAGVAYNEQFF
TGTGCCAGCAGCGTTAAGGGACTAGCGGGGGTAGCCTACAATGAGCAGTTCTTC
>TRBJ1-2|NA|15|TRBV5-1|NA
CASSLNVGQAFGYTF
TGCGCCAGCAGCTTGAACGTCGGCCAGGCATTTGGCTACACCTTC
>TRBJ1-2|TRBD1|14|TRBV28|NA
CASIEGQGSLGYTF
TGTGCCAGCATCGAAGGACAGGGGAGCTTGGGCTACACCTTC
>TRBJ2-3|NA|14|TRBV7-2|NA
CASSPGTSTDTQYF
TGTGCCAGCAGCCCCGGGACTAGCACAGATACGCAGTATTTT
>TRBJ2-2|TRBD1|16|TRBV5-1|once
CASSTGQGRETGELFF
TGCGCCAGCAGCACCGGACAGGGAAGGGAAACCGGGGAGCTGTTTTTT
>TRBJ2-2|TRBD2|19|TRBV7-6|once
CASSFQELGLGPNTGELFF
TGTGCCAGCAGCTTTCAGGAATTGGGACTAGGGCCAAACACCGGGGAGCTGTTTTTT